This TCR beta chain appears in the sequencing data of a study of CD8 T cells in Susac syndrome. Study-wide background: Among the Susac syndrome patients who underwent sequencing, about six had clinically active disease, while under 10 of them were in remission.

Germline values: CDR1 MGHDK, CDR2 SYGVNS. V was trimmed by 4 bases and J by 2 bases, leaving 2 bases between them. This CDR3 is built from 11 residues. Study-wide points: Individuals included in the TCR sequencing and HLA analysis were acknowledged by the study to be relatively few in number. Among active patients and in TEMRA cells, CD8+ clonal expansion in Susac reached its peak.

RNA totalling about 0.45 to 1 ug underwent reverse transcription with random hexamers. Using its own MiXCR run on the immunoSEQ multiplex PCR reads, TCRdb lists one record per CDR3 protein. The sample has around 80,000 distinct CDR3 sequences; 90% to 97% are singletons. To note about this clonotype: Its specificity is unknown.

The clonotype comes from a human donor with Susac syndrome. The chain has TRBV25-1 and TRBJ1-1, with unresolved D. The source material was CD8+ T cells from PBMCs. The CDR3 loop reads CASSVNTEAFF. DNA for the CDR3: TGTGCCAGCAGTGTTAACACTGAAGCTTTCTTT.